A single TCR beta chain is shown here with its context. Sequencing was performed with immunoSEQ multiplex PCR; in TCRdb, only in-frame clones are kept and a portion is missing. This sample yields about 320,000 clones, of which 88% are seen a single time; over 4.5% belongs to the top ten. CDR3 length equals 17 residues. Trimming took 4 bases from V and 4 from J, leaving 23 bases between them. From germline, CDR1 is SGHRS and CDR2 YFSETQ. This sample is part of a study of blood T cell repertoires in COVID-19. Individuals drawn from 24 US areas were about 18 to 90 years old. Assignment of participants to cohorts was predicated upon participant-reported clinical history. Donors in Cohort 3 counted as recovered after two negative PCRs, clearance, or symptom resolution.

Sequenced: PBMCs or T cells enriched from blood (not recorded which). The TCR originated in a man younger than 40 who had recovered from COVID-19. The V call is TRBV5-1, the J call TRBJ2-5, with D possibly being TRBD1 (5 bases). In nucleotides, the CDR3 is TGCGCCAGCAGCGCCCCCCAGAGCAGGGCAGCCCCAGAGACCCAGTACTTC. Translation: CASSAPQSRAAPETQYF.